This TCR beta chain derives from a study of T cells in Graves' hyperthyroidism and ophthalmopathy. This CDR3 is built from 13 residues. From germline, CDR1 is SGHDN and CDR2 FVKESK. The ends were cut back, 4 bases at V and 4 bases at J, with 10 bases in the middle. Study-wide results and caveats: Among thyroid clonotypes expanded above 0.001, most also appeared in blood. Progression to ophthalmopathy was predicted a median of roughly 6.5 months early.

Diagnoses used clinical symptoms, serum thyroxine and TRAb, thyroid ultrasound and orbital computed tomography. With regard to this clonotype: What it binds is unknown.

Amplification targeted TCR beta CDR3 regions from RNA transcripts. The HTBI primer set was used in a first-round RT-PCR of the TCR CDR3. MiXCR, applied by TCRdb to the multiplex PCR reads, yields one record per CDR3 protein. The table lists under 700,000 distinct CDR3 sequences, 40% to 55% of them singletons, with 6.5% to 9% in the top ten. The material sequenced was peripheral blood or thyroid tissue (not recorded which). The V gene is TRBV14, the J gene TRBJ1-2; no reliable D call. This sequence originates from a woman aged 18-35 years with Graves' hyperthyroidism. CDR3 protein: CASSLGMVYGYTF. The CDR3 region has the DNA TGTGCCAGCAGCCTCGGGATGGTCTATGGCTACACCTTC.